This passage covers 13 T cell receptor beta chains from one sample sequenced in a study of blood T cell repertoires in COVID-19. Sequenced by immunoSEQ multiplex PCR; TCRdb stores in-frame clones only, minus some. The sample lists about 210,000 clones, roughly 88% occurring once. The sample consisted of peripheral blood. The receptors originated from a man between 18 and 35 years old with active or convalescent COVID-19.

The rearrangement joins TRBV9 to TRBJ1-1; D not certain. V gave up 0 bases and J gave up 7 bases, with 13 bases separating them. Germline CDR1 is SGDLS and CDR2 is YYNGEE. This CDR3 has 14 residues. DNA for the CDR3: TGTGCCAGCAGCGTAGATGGGAGGTTCGGTGAAGCTTTCTTT. This sequence encodes CASSVDGRFGEAFF.

The J gene is TRBJ1-2, the V gene TRBV19; 7 bases are a match to TRBD1. The V gene end was trimmed by 5 bases and the J gene end by 8 bases; junction bases not matched to a gene: 8. CDR3 size: 13 residues. CDR1 LNHDA and CDR2 SQIVND come from the germline V gene (reference sequence). CDR3 in amino acids: CASSPGGLGGYTF. The CDR3 bases are TGTGCCAGTAGTCCAGGGGGGTTAGGCGGCTACACCTTC.

Note on this clone: This CDR3 is also generated by other DNA sequences in the sample. The CDR3 coding sequence is TGTGCCAGCAGCCCTGGACAGGGACCCTACGAGCAGTACTTC. Encoded protein: CASSPGQGPYEQYF. The chain couples TRBV7-2 to TRBJ2-7, with TRBD1 identical over 8 bases. The V and J ends lost 5 bases and 2 bases, in that order; junction bases with no gene match: 5. Germline V gene sequence: CDR1 SGHTA, CDR2 FQGNSA. The CDR3 extends over 14 amino acids.

This clone was seen only once. The genes are TRBV2 and TRBJ1-1, with D perhaps TRBD1 (6 bases). V lost 4 bases to trimming and J lost 4 bases, with 10 bases between them. In germline, CDR1 is SNHLY, CDR2 FYNNEI. The CDR3 runs 13 residues. This chain's CDR3 is CASSGAGATEAFF. The CDR3 coding sequence is TGTGCCAGCAGTGGGGCAGGGGCCACTGAAGCTTTCTTT. The variable domain in full, with the rest retrieved from reference TRBV2 and TRBJ1-1, is EPEVTQTPSHQVTQMGQEVILRCVPISNHLYFYWYRQILGQKVEFLVSFYNNEISEKSEIFDDQFSVERPDGSNFTLKIRSTKLEDSAMYFCASSGAGATEAFFGQGTRLTVV.

This clone was recorded at least ten times. The chain recombines TRBV4-1 with TRBJ1-2, with TRBD1 identical over 7 bases. The CDR3 extends over 15 amino acids. Germline-derived CDR1 and CDR2 are MGHRA and YSYEKL. V was clipped by 4 bases and J by 8 bases; unmatched bases: 13. CDR3 amino acids: CASSPPATGALGYTF. In nucleotides, the CDR3 is TGCGCCAGCAGCCCCCCGGCCACAGGGGCGTTGGGCTACACCTTC.

This clone was seen many times. The chain is built from TRBV6-5 and TRBJ2-2; 8 bases line up with TRBD1. The CDR3 is 14 amino acids. Germline V gene data show CDR1 as MNHEY and CDR2 as SVGAGI. J lost 3 bases, V lost 8 bases, and 5 bases had no gene match. This CDR3 reads CASHSGQDTGELFF. The CDR3 region has the DNA TGTGCCAGCCACTCGGGACAGGACACCGGGGAGCTGTTTTTT.

The chain joins TRBV5-1 to TRBJ1-6; TRBD1 matches at 7 bases. The germline V gene encodes CDR1 SGHRS and CDR2 YFSETQ. V trimming: 6 bases; J trimming: 5 bases; junction bases outside the gene matches: 5. CDR3 length equals 14 residues. Here the CDR3 reads CASTGGSNNSPLHF. The CDR3 DNA sequence: TGCGCCAGCACAGGGGGAAGTAATAATTCACCCCTCCACTTT.

V gene TRBV4-3 combines with J gene TRBJ2-1; D might be TRBD2 (6 bases). The CDR3 length is 16 residues. The V end lost 0 bases, the J end lost 5 bases, and 14 bases lay between the germline ends. Germline V gene lookup returns CDR1 LGHNA and CDR2 YSLEER. The CDR3: CASSQDPRREHNEQFF. CDR3 sequence (DNA): TGCGCCAGCAGCCAAGATCCGAGGAGGGAGCACAATGAGCAGTTCTTC.

V gene TRBV15 combines with J gene TRBJ2-5; tentative D call: TRBD2 (6 bases). Germline V CDR1 and CDR2: LNHNV, YYDKDF (reference sequence). V gave up 2 bases and J gave up 2 bases, with 12 bases separating them. This CDR3 comprises 15 residues. In DNA, the CDR3 is TGTGCCACCAGCAGATCAAGGGACTTACAAGAGACCCAGTACTTC. This sequence encodes CATSRSRDLQETQYF.

This sequence joins TRBV5-1 and TRBJ1-1, with D tentatively TRBD1 (6 bases). Trimming shortened V by 4 bases and J by 4 bases, and 17 bases separated the two germline ends. The CDR3 covers 15 residues. Germline CDR1 is SGHRS and CDR2 is YFSETQ. CDR3 protein: CASSPSSQGTTEAFF. The CDR3 DNA follows: TGCGCCAGCAGCCCCAGCAGTCAGGGGACCACTGAAGCTTTCTTT.

The chain uses TRBV7-2 and TRBJ1-3, with D tentatively TRBD1 (5 bases). CDR1 and CDR2 from the germline V gene are SGHTA and FQGNSA. The CDR3 sequence is 14 residues long. The V end lost 10 bases, the J end lost 3 bases, and 16 bases lay between the germline ends. This CDR3 reads CATHLTGVGNTIYF. DNA for the CDR3: TGTGCCACCCATCTAACAGGAGTTGGAAACACCATATATTTT.

This chain connects TRBV11-2 to TRBJ2-7; TRBD2 is a possible D gene (6 bases). This CDR3 contains 15 residues. CDR1 SGHAT and CDR2 FQNNGV come from the germline V gene. V lost 2 bases and J 5 bases, leaving 16 bases between the germline ends. The CDR3 DNA follows: TGTGCCAGCAGCTTAACGGGAGATGGCATCGACGAGCAGTACTTC. Amino acid sequence: CASSLTGDGIDEQYF.

This clone came up once. V and J are TRBV5-1 and TRBJ1-5; the D is unclear. The V gene's germline CDR1 is SGHRS and CDR2 YFSETQ. This CDR3 contains 15 residues. Trimming cost V 6 bases and J 4 bases, with 17 bases left between them. CDR3 amino acids: CASTPRPGENQPQHF. The CDR3, as DNA: TGCGCCAGCACCCCCCGGCCGGGAGAGAATCAGCCCCAGCATTTT.